The source of this TCR beta chain is a study of Ad26.COV2.S vaccination and SARS-CoV-2 variants. Study-wide context: This donor came from the COV1001 trial of Ad26.COV2.S. Points from the study as a whole: Using TCR breadth and depth analyses may have led to underestimated total T cell responses.

This sample's treatment: some 20 received Ad26.COV2.S at low or high dose, single or two shots; roughly five received placebo; per-sample allocation not given. Vaccine and placebo recipients were sampled on day 63 after the first injection. Participants' vaccine, an Ad26 vector, delivered Wuhan-strain SARS-CoV-2 spike. On this clone itself: The antigen is not known.

The V gene end was trimmed by 8 bases and the J gene end by 9 bases; junction bases not matched to a gene: 9. CDR1 is SQVTM, CDR2 ANQGSEA, per germline. The CDR3 is 12 amino acids. Using immunoSEQ multiplex PCR, the repertoire was profiled, and TCRdb retains in-frame clones only, with some absent. This sample has some 370,000 clones, with about 80% found just once. This sample comprised peripheral blood, obtained in a trial of Ad26.COV2.S vaccine versus placebo. The origin of this receptor is a person aged 18-60 years who received the Ad26.COV2.S COVID-19 vaccine or a placebo. The V call is TRBV29-1, the J call TRBJ2-1, with 8 nucleotides matching TRBD2. CDR3 coding DNA: TGCAGCACCGGGACTAGTCATGGTGAGCAGTTCTTC. Translating gives CSTGTSHGEQFF.